This entry lists 7 T cell receptor beta chains sequenced from one sample in a study of T-cell reconstitution after alpha-beta-depleted transplantation in children. Molecular barcoding with unique molecular identifiers was used for the TCRbeta library. TCRdb itself ran the PCR reads through MiXCR, one entry per CDR3 protein. The data show nearly 550,000 distinct CDR3 sequences, around 17% seen once. Sequenced material: PBMCs from the stem cell graft donor, taken from the stem cell graft. The receptors here all came from a human donor who donated a stem cell graft to a child with acute lymphoblastic leukemia.

A few counts support this clonotype. The chain recombines TRBV15 with TRBJ2-7, with 9 bases aligning to TRBD2. The CDR3 length is 16 residues. Germline loops: CDR1 LNHNV, CDR2 YYDKDF (reference sequence). Losses at the gene ends were 0 bases for V and 3 bases for J; bases not matched to a gene: 6. Here the CDR3 DNA reads TGTGCCACCAGCAGAGATAGGCGGGAGGGACACTACGAGCAGTACTTC. Residues: CATSRDRREGHYEQYF.

The J gene is TRBJ1-1, the V gene TRBV5-1; a weak D match, TRBD1 (5 bases). Germline V gene sequence: CDR1 SGHRS, CDR2 YFSETQ. The CDR3 extends over 12 amino acids. V shed 5 bases and J shed 3 bases, with 8 bases lying between them. Here the CDR3 reads CASRRGDTEAFF. CDR3 coding DNA: TGCGCCAGCAGGAGGGGTGACACTGAAGCTTTCTTT.

This sequence joins TRBV5-1 and TRBJ2-5, with D perhaps TRBD2 (5 bases). The V end lost 0 bases, the J end lost 5 bases, and 14 bases lay between the germline ends. The CDR3 is made up of 15 amino acids. Germline lookup yields CDR1 SGHRS and CDR2 YFSETQ. DNA of the CDR3: TGCGCCAGCAGCTTGGAAATCCGGGGAGTTGAGACCCAGTACTTC. This sequence encodes CASSLEIRGVETQYF.

The chain joins TRBV19 to TRBJ2-1; 10 bases fit TRBD2. This CDR3 has 15 amino acids. Germline CDR1 is LNHDA and CDR2 is SQIVND (reference sequence). J gave up 9 bases and V 4 bases, and 9 bases lay outside the gene matches. CDR3 in amino acids: CASSTKGLARGEQFF. CDR3 DNA sequence: TGTGCCAGTAGTACCAAGGGACTAGCGCGGGGTGAGCAGTTCTTC. Using reference TRBV19 and TRBJ2-1 for the parts outside the CDR3, the full variable domain is DGGITQSPKYLFRKEGQNVTLSCEQNLNHDAMYWYRQDPGQGLRLIYYSQIVNDFQKGDIAEGYSVSREKKESFPLTVTSAQKNPTAFYLCASSTKGLARGEQFFGPGTRLTVL.

V usage is TRBV12-3 or TRBV12-4 and J usage is TRBJ2-7, with 11 bases that match TRBD2. V shed 2 bases, J shed 6 bases, and the junction held 6 bases outside the gene matches. The CDR3 is made up of 15 amino acids. CDR3 in DNA: TGTGCCAGCAGTTTACCGCTAGCGGGGGGCCCCGAGCAGTACTTC. Translating it yields CASSLPLAGGPEQYF.

The rearrangement links TRBV4-2 to TRBJ2-7; 12 bases map to TRBD2. V lost 0 bases and J lost 3; bases outside the gene matches: 3. The CDR3 sequence is 16 residues long. The germline V gene encodes CDR1 LGHNA and CDR2 YNFKEQ. The CDR3 DNA follows: TGTGCCAGCAGCCAAGAGTCGACTAGCGGGAGCTACGAGCAGTACTTC. Encoded protein: CASSQESTSGSYEQYF.

The chain joins TRBV5-1 to TRBJ2-7; 9 positions match TRBD2. The germline V gene encodes CDR1 SGHRS and CDR2 YFSETQ. The trim removed 4 bases at V and 0 bases at J, leaving 5 bases unmatched. This CDR3 has 15 residues. The CDR3 bases are TGCGCCAGCAGCATCCGACTAGCGGCCTCCTACGAGCAGTACTTC. Translated, it gives CASSIRLAASYEQYF.